The rows below give T cell receptor beta chains drawn from one sample of a study of shared clonotypes between healthy human individuals. Sequencing was performed with immunoSEQ multiplex PCR; in TCRdb, only in-frame clones are kept and a portion is missing. The profile shows 980,000 or so clones, roughly 72% of them singletons. Input material: memory CD4+ T cells sorted from blood. The receptors shown here come from a man between 18 and 29 years old in good health. Both conserved end residues are part of each CDR3. The D gene is left open where the match is weak. Size tells how often a clone was seen (once, few, many) or the class of an expanded clone, and some rows leave it out.

TRBJ1-2	TRBV19	-	TRBD1	TGTGCCAGTACGGACAGGAACTATGGCTACACCTTC	CASTDRNYGYTF
TRBJ2-3	TRBV6-4	few	-	TGTGCCAACCGCTGTCCGGGACTCGCCCCTACAGATACGCAGTATTTT	CANRCPGLAPTDTQYF
TRBJ1-6	TRBV6-5	once	-	TGTGCCAGCACCCGAGGAGGCTCCGGTAGTTCACCCCTCCACTTT	CASTRGGSGSSPLHF
TRBJ2-7	TRBV11-2	-	-	TGTGCCAGCAGCTTAGAGAGACAGTTCTACGAGCAGTACTTC	CASSLERQFYEQYF
TRBJ1-2	TRBV25-1	-	-	TGTGCCAGCAGTGAATGGACTAACTATGGCTACACCTTC	CASSEWTNYGYTF
TRBJ2-1	TRBV2	few	-	TGTGCCAGCAAGGAGGTCAGTTTTGATGAGCAGTTCTTC	CASKEVSFDEQFF
TRBJ2-7	TRBV10-2	many	TRBD2	TGCGCCAGCAGCGAAAGATCGGGACTAGCGGAAACCTACGAGCAGTACTTC	CASSERSGLAETYEQYF
TRBJ1-6	TRBV7-3	-	TRBD1	TGTGCCAGCAGCTTAGTCGGGACAGGGAATTCACCCCTCCACTTT	CASSLVGTGNSPLHF
TRBJ1-6	TRBV6-5	-	TRBD1	TGTGCCAGCAGCTCCGGGACAGGGTATAATTCACCCCTCCACTTT	CASSSGTGYNSPLHF
TRBJ1-1	TRBV10-3	-	-	TGTGCCATCAAAGGGACACCGGACACTGAAGCTTTCTTT	CAIKGTPDTEAFF